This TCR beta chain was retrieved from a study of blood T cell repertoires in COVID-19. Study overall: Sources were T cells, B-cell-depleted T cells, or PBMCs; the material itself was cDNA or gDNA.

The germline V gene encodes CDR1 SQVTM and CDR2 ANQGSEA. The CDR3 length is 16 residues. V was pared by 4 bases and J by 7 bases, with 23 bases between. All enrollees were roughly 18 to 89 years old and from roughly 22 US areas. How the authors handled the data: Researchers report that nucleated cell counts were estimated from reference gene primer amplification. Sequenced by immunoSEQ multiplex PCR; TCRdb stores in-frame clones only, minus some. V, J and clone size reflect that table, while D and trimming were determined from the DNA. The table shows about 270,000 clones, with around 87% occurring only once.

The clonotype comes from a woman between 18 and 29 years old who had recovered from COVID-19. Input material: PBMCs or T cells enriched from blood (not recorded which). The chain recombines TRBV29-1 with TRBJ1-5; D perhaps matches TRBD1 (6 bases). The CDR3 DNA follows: TGCAGCGTTGTCTTGGGGGCAGGTGATAGAAACCAGCCCCAGCATTTT. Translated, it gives CSVVLGAGDRNQPQHF.